The clone carrying this T cell receptor beta chain was seen repeatedly, ten times or more. The data were obtained in a study of human T cells and chemical hapten exposure. At the level of the study: Minor pooled library volume differences mainly drove per-sample TCR yield variation.

TCRdb redid the calling of the RACE reads with MiXCR, one entry per CDR3 protein. This table holds 65,000 to 85,000 distinct CDR3 sequences, 12% found once. Time point reported: patch test 1, 2 weeks after DPC sensitization. Described treatment: therapeutic diphenylcyclopropenone sensitization with weekly scalp DPC. The TCR sequence derives from a woman in her sixties or seventies with alopecia areata. Some clones in this sample may be carry-over from other donors' samples. This sample comprised whole blood, obtained in connection with sensitization to the hapten diphenylcyclopropenone (DPC).

The chain's CDR3 is CASSERGTAGGRIGHEQFF. CDR3 DNA sequence: TGCGCCAGCAGCGAACGCGGCACAGCGGGGGGGCGTATTGGCCATGAGCAGTTCTTC. This rearrangement joins TRBV5-1 to TRBJ2-1; 10 nucleotides match TRBD2. The CDR3 spans 19 residues. Germline-derived CDR1 and CDR2 are SGHRS and YFSETQ. V dropped 4 bases and J dropped 8; count of bases not matched to a gene: 21.